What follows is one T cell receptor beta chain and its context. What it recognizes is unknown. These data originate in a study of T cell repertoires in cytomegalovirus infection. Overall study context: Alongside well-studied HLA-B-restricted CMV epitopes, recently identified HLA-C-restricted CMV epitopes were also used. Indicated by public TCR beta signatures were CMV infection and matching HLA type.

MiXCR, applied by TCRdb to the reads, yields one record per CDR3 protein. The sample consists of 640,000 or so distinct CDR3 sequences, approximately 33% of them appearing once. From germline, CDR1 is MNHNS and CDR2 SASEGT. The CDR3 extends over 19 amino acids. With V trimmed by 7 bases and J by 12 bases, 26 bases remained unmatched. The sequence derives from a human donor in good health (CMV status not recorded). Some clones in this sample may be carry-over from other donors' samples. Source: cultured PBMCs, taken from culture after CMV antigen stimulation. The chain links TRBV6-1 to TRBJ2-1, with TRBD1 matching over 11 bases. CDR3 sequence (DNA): TGTGCCAGCAAATTATGGACAGGGGGCGAGGGTGGGCGGGAGTTGGGGCAGTTCTTC. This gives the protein CASKLWTGGEGGRELGQFF.